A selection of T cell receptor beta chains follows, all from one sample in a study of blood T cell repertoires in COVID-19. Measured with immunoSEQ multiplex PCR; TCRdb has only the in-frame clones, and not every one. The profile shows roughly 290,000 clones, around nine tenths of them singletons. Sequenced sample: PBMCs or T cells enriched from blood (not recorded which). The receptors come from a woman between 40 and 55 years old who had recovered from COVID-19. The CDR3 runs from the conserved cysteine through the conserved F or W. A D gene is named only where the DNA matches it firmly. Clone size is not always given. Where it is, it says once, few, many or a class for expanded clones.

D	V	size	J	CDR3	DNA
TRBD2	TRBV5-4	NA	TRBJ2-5	CASSLVASGQETQYF	TGTGCCAGCAGCTTGGTAGCTAGCGGACAAGAGACCCAGTACTTC
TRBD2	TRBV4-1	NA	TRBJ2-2	CASSQEVGKSGGPETGELFF	TGCGCCAGCAGCCAAGAGGTGGGAAAGTCGGGAGGGCCAGAGACCGGGGAGCTGTTTTTT
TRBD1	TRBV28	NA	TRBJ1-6	CASLTPGQNSPLHF	TGTGCCAGCCTGACTCCGGGACAGAATTCACCCCTCCACTTT
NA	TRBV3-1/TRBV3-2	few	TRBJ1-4	CASSRGEYEKLFF	TGTGCCAGCAGTCGGGGGGAGTATGAAAAACTGTTTTTT
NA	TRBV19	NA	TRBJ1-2	CASSIPAGEFYGYTF	TGTGCCAGTAGTATCCCCGCGGGCGAATTCTATGGCTACACCTTC
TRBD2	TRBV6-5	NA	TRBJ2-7	CASRFSSGGSYEQYF	TGTGCCAGCAGATTTTCTAGCGGGGGCTCCTACGAGCAGTACTTC
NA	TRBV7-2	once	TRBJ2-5	CASSLAGLGIQETQYF	TGTGCCAGCAGCTTAGCAGGACTCGGGATACAAGAGACCCAGTACTTC
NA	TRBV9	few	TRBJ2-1	CASSVATRGGRQGSSGSAYNEQFF	TGTGCCAGCAGCGTAGCCACCAGGGGCGGCCGACAGGGTTCAAGCGGGTCAGCCTACAATGAGCAGTTCTTC
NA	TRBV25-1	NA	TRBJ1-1	CASSDARRGNTEAFF	TGTGCCAGCAGTGATGCCAGACGGGGGAACACTGAAGCTTTCTTT
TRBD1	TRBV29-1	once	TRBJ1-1	CSVGGDRVNTEAFF	TGCAGCGTTGGTGGTGACAGGGTAAACACTGAAGCTTTCTTT
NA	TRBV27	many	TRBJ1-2	CASSPGKNYGYTF	TGTGCCAGCAGTCCAGGGAAGAACTATGGCTACACCTTC
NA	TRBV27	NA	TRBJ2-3	CASSPKLATDTQYF	TGTGCCAGCAGTCCTAAGCTAGCCACAGATACGCAGTATTTT
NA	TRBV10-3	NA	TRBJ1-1	CAISVQGGRTEAFF	TGTGCCATCAGTGTACAGGGAGGGCGGACTGAAGCTTTCTTT
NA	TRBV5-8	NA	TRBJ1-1	CASSLGDTEAFF	TGTGCCAGCAGCTTGGGAGACACTGAAGCTTTCTTT
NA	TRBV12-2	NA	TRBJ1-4	CASRFLQVLNEKLFF	TGTGCAAGTCGCTTCCTACAGGTTCTTAATGAAAAACTGTTTTTT
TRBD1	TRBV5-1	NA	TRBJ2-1	CASSTTGTPKYNEQFF	TGCGCCAGCAGCACGACAGGGACCCCCAAATACAATGAGCAGTTCTTC
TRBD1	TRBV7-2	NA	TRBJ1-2	CASCKGAWDGYTF	TGTGCCAGCTGTAAGGGGGCTTGGGATGGCTACACCTTC
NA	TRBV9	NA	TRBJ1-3	CASSVVEGWAPGNTIYF	TGTGCCAGCAGCGTAGTAGAAGGATGGGCGCCTGGAAACACCATATATTTT
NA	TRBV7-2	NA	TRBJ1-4	CASSLGDSRYEKLFF	TGTGCCAGCAGCTTAGGAGATTCCCGATATGAAAAACTGTTTTTT
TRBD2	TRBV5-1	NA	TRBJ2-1	CASSLDRTSYNEQFF	TGCGCCAGCAGCTTGGACAGGACTAGCTACAATGAGCAGTTCTTC
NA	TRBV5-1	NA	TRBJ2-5	CASSTGDSQETQYF	TGCGCCAGCAGCACGGGGGACAGCCAAGAGACCCAGTACTTC
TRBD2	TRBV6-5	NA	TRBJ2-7	CASSQQSGVSYEQYF	TGTGCCAGCAGTCAGCAGAGCGGGGTATCCTACGAGCAGTACTTC
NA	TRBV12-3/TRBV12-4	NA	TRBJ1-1	CASSPEFTEAFF	TGTGCCAGCAGTCCGGAGTTCACTGAAGCTTTCTTT
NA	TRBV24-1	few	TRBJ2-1	CATSDPGRRSNEQFF	TGTGCCACCAGTGATCCAGGGCGGCGGAGCAATGAGCAGTTCTTC
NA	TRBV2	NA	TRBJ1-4	CATHTLTTNEKLFF	TGTGCCACCCACACCTTAACAACCAATGAAAAACTGTTTTTT
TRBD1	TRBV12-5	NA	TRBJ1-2	CASGLRTGQHGYTF	TGTGCTAGTGGTTTGAGGACAGGGCAGCATGGCTACACCTTC
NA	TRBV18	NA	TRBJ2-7	CASSPQDTDYEQYF	TGTGCCAGCTCACCTCAAGACACAGACTACGAGCAGTACTTC
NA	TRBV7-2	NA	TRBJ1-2	CASSSYNVGQGGYTF	TGTGCCAGCAGCTCGTATAACGTGGGACAAGGAGGCTACACCTTC
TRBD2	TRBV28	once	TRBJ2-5	CASSPGGLAGETQYF	TGTGCCAGCAGTCCCGGGGGACTAGCGGGAGAGACCCAGTACTTC